In its sample, the clone carrying this T cell receptor beta chain was seen a few times. The antigen remains undetermined. PCR was performed using 60 Vbeta and 13 Jbeta primers. Method: immunoSEQ multiplex PCR; TCRdb's copy keeps in-frame clones and lacks some. The repertoire has over 150,000 clones, about 90% of them found once; the top ten carry 0.2% to 0.3%. Trimming at V came to 10 bases and at J to 5 bases, leaving 5 bases not matched to a gene. Per the germline V gene, CDR1 is SNHLY and CDR2 is FYNNEI. There are 13 residues in the CDR3. This specimen comes from a study of cytomegalovirus exposure and HLA in healthy donors. Findings of the study overall: As a later analysis showed, several of the most significant clusters appeared to be linked to common viral pathogens.

The sample consisted of PBMCs. J is TRBJ2-1 and V is TRBV2; 10 bases are a match to TRBD1. This receptor was obtained from a girl in the first two years of life in good health and CMV-seronegative. The CDR3 DNA sequence: TGTGCCACCAGACAGGGGGCGCACAATGAGCAGTTCTTC. Translating gives CATRQGAHNEQFF. Complete variable domain (other parts from reference TRBV2 and TRBJ2-1): EPEVTQTPSHQVTQMGQEVILRCVPISNHLYFYWYRQILGQKVEFLVSFYNNEISEKSEIFDDQFSVERPDGSNFTLKIRSTKLEDSAMYFCATRQGAHNEQFFGPGTRLTVL.